Listed below are T cell receptor beta chains from one sample, sequenced in a study of T-cell memory formation after mild COVID-19. MiXCR, run by TCRdb on the 5' RACE reads, gives a single entry per CDR3 protein. The sample contains over 14,000 distinct CDR3 sequences, about 20% of which appear only once. The sequencing sample was made of PBMCs or a T cell subset sorted from them (not recorded which). These receptors were obtained from an adult woman who had mild COVID-19 (a few samples of this study predate the infection). Cell type and time point are not known. The CDR3 runs from the conserved cysteine through the conserved F or W. D genes are given only for firm matches. The listing skips clone size in some rows; elsewhere it reads once, few, many or a size class.

CDR3 protein,CDR3 DNA,clone size,J gene,V gene,D gene,CDR3 length
CASSLDSSGGGTDTQYF,TGTGCCAGCAGCTTAGACTCCAGCGGGGGTGGGACAGATACGCAGTATTTT,many,TRBJ2-3,TRBV7-2,TRBD2,17
CASKGQGARYEQYF,TGTGCCAGCAAGGGACAGGGGGCTAGGTACGAGCAGTACTTC,many,TRBJ2-7,TRBV6-2/TRBV6-3,TRBD1,14
CASSYKPGSYGYTF,TGTGCCAGCAGTTATAAGCCGGGGTCCTATGGCTACACCTTC,many,TRBJ1-2,TRBV6-5,-,14
CASSQDSSNYGYTF,TGCGCCAGCAGCCAAGATAGCTCAAACTATGGCTACACCTTC,many,TRBJ1-2,TRBV4-1,-,14
CASSPGGMTDTQYF,TGTGCCAGCAGCCCCGGGGGGATGACAGATACGCAGTATTTT,many,TRBJ2-3,TRBV9,TRBD2,14
CASSQDRNTEAFF,TGCGCCAGCAGCCAAGACAGAAACACTGAAGCTTTCTTT,many,TRBJ1-1,TRBV4-1,-,13
CASSVVVGNTEAFF,TGTGCCAGCAGCGTAGTGGTCGGGAACACTGAAGCTTTCTTT,-,TRBJ1-1,TRBV9,-,14
CSVEVSGYSPLGAETQYF,TGCAGCGTGGAGGTTAGCGGGTATTCGCCATTGGGAGCAGAGACCCAGTACTTC,many,TRBJ2-5,TRBV29-1,TRBD2,18
CASSLGGGYNEQFF,TGTGCCAGCAGTTTGGGCGGGGGGTACAATGAGCAGTTCTTC,few,TRBJ2-1,TRBV12-3/TRBV12-4,TRBD2,14
CSADLTETQYF,TGCAGCGCGGACCTAACGGAGACCCAGTACTTC,many,TRBJ2-5,TRBV29-1,-,11
CSARLGSNEQFF,TGCAGTGCTAGGCTCGGGAGCAATGAGCAGTTCTTC,medium-sized,TRBJ2-1,TRBV20-1,-,12
CAISESNIQETQYF,TGTGCCATCAGTGAGTCGAACATACAAGAGACCCAGTACTTC,many,TRBJ2-5,TRBV10-3,-,14
CASSLDTGELFF,TGTGCCAGCAGCCTGGATACCGGGGAGCTGTTTTTT,many,TRBJ2-2,TRBV9,-,12
CATSRSVGNSDTEAFF,TGTGCCACCAGCAGATCGGTGGGGAATTCGGACACTGAAGCTTTCTTT,many,TRBJ1-1,TRBV15,-,16
CASSLGLGLAGDGGELFF,TGTGCCAGCAGCTTGGGATTGGGACTAGCGGGGGACGGCGGGGAGCTGTTTTTT,many,TRBJ2-2,TRBV5-8,TRBD2,18
CASSLEAGRDGYTF,TGCGCCAGCAGCTTGGAAGCAGGGAGAGATGGCTACACCTTC,many,TRBJ1-2,TRBV5-1,-,14
CAISFGDRTYEQYF,TGTGCCATCAGTTTTGGGGACAGGACCTACGAGCAGTACTTC,many,TRBJ2-7,TRBV10-3,TRBD1,14
CASSAGLPTSTDTQYF,TGTGCCAGCAGCGCCGGACTTCCAACCAGCACAGATACGCAGTATTTT,many,TRBJ2-3,TRBV13,-,16
CASSASSGWVTDTQYF,TGTGCCAGCAGCGCATCGAGCGGCTGGGTGACAGATACGCAGTATTTT,many,TRBJ2-3,TRBV7-9,-,16
CASSPPGQLNTEAFF,TGTGCCAGCAGCCCTCCGGGACAGCTGAACACTGAAGCTTTCTTT,-,TRBJ1-1,TRBV11-1,TRBD1,15